The next 27 T cell receptor beta chains were all read from a single sample in a study of brain T cells in children with intractable seizures. The data were produced by immunoSEQ multiplex PCR, yet TCRdb's version contains in-frame clones alone and is incomplete. Here the sample spans approximately 44,000 clones, 75% to 95% being singletons. The material sequenced was peripheral blood, taken at surgery. The receptor source for this set is a girl aged 2-15 years with tuberous sclerosis and intractable seizures.

V usage is TRBV7-8 and J usage is TRBJ2-2; 7 bases align to TRBD2. The germline V gene has CDR1 SGHVS and CDR2 FQNEAQ. The J segment lost 6 bases and the V segment lost 1 base, leaving 5 bases of the junction unmatched. The CDR3 is 15 amino acids. CDR3 sequence (DNA): TGTGCCAGCAGCTTAGAGGGGAGGGTGGCCGGGGAGCTGTTTTTT. Protein product: CASSLEGRVAGELFF.

The chain links TRBV27 to TRBJ2-1; 9 bases agree with TRBD2. The CDR3 is 15 amino acids. Looked up from germline, CDR1 is MNHEY and CDR2 is SMNVEV (reference sequence). Germline trimming cut 2 bases from V and 5 bases from J; bases unmatched to any gene: 4. CDR3 in amino acids: CASSLVAGANNEQFF. CDR3 nucleotides: TGTGCCAGCAGTTTAGTAGCGGGGGCCAACAATGAGCAGTTCTTC.

V is TRBV24-1 and J is TRBJ2-5; 8 bases are shared with TRBD1. Germline V gene data show CDR1 as KGHDR and CDR2 as SFDVKD. The CDR3 length is 15 residues. The trim removed 5 bases at V and 4 bases at J, leaving 8 bases unmatched. This CDR3 is CATSVSGTGGETQYF. CDR3 in DNA: TGTGCCACCAGTGTTTCCGGGACAGGAGGAGAGACCCAGTACTTC.

This rearrangement joins TRBV13 to TRBJ2-1; either TRBD1 or TRBD2 may fit D (5 bases each). This CDR3 has 12 residues. Germline V gene lookup returns CDR1 PRHDT and CDR2 FYEKMQ (reference sequence). V was shortened by 5 bases and J by 12 bases, with 14 bases between the two germline ends. Here the CDR3 DNA reads TGTGCCAGCAGCCCCGGGGATCAGGGGCAGTTCTTC. The encoded protein is CASSPGDQGQFF.

The gene calls are TRBV15 and TRBJ2-3, with D maybe TRBD2 (7 bases). In germline, CDR1 is LNHNV, CDR2 YYDKDF (reference sequence). Trimming removed 0 bases at V and 5 bases at J, with 18 bases between. The CDR3 covers 17 residues. CDR3 protein: CATSRDRLGGAIDTQYF. In DNA form, the CDR3 reads TGTGCCACCAGCAGAGATCGGTTAGGGGGGGCGATAGATACGCAGTATTTT.

This rearrangement joins TRBV5-1 to TRBJ1-5; D gene ambiguous. Trimming shortened V by 4 bases and J by 0 bases, and 23 bases separated the two germline ends. Germline V gene lookup returns CDR1 SGHRS and CDR2 YFSETQ. The CDR3 is 19 residues long. The chain's CDR3 is CASSQPNPLNVTSNQPQHF. The CDR3 nucleotides are TGCGCCAGCAGCCAACCCAACCCGCTAAACGTTACTAGCAATCAGCCCCAGCATTTT.

The rearrangement joins TRBV5-8 to TRBJ2-5, with D possibly being TRBD2 (7 bases). The germline CDR1 and CDR2 sequences are SGHTS and YDEGEE. The V and J ends lost 1 base and 8 bases respectively, with 24 bases between them. This CDR3 has 17 amino acids. In nucleotides, the CDR3 is TGTGCCAGCAGCTTGATTTCTGCGGGGGCTATTTTAGATACCCAGTACTTC. Protein product: CASSLISAGAILDTQYF.

The gene calls are TRBV6-5 and TRBJ1-5; no reliable D call. V lost 2 bases and J lost 6, with 8 bases in between. The CDR3 consists of 13 residues. The germline CDR1 and CDR2 sequences are MNHEY and SVGAGI. CDR3 in DNA: TGTGCCAGCAGTTACGGTCCGATTCAGCCCCAGCATTTT. This codes for CASSYGPIQPQHF.

The chain links TRBV24-1 to TRBJ2-2; 9 positions match TRBD1. The CDR3 runs to 14 residues. Trimming removed 5 bases from V and 7 bases from J; junction bases left unmatched: 4. CDR1 and CDR2 from the germline V gene are KGHDR and SFDVKD. The CDR3 nucleotides read TGTGCCACCAGTGGGGACAGGGATGACGGGGAGCTGTTTTTT. This sequence encodes CATSGDRDDGELFF.

The rearrangement uses TRBV7-8 and TRBJ2-3; D not resolved. Looked up from germline, CDR1 is SGHVS and CDR2 is FQNEAQ. The CDR3 contains 13 residues. Trimming stripped 2 bases from V and 2 bases from J, with 5 bases between. The CDR3 nucleotides read TGTGCCAGCAGCTTATCCCCCACAGATACGCAGTATTTT. Encoded protein: CASSLSPTDTQYF.

Only one count was recorded for this clone. V is TRBV7-2 and J is TRBJ1-2, with 11 bases fitting TRBD1. Germline lookup yields CDR1 SGHTA and CDR2 FQGNSA. Trimming removed 2 bases from V and 4 bases from J; junction bases left unmatched: 3. This CDR3 has 15 amino acids. CDR3 sequence: CASSLLGQGVYGYTF. The CDR3, as DNA: TGTGCCAGCAGCTTACTGGGACAGGGGGTCTATGGCTACACCTTC. Looking up the rest from reference TRBV7-2 and TRBJ1-2 gives the full variable domain: GAGVSQSPSNKVTEKGKDVELRCDPISGHTALYWYRQSLGQGLEFLIYFQGNSAPDKSGLPSDRFSAERTGGSVSTLTIQRTQQEDSAVYLCASSLLGQGVYGYTFGSGTRLTVV.

The V and J genes are TRBV19 and TRBJ2-7; the D gene is possibly TRBD1 (6 bases). Trimming removed 5 bases at V and 5 bases at J, with 13 bases between. The germline V gene encodes CDR1 LNHDA and CDR2 SQIVND (reference sequence). The CDR3 loop spans 13 amino acids. The CDR3 sequence is CASSYGQFDEQYV. In DNA form, the CDR3 reads TGTGCCAGTAGTTACGGACAGTTCGACGAGCAGTACGTC.

This sequence joins TRBV30 and TRBJ1-1, with a tentative D call TRBD1 (6 bases). Looked up from germline, CDR1 is GTSNPN and CDR2 is SVGIG (reference sequence). V was shortened by 0 bases and J by 1 base, with 6 bases between the two germline ends. CDR3 length: 13 residues. CDR3 coding DNA: TGTGCCTGGAGTGTACAGGGGAACACTGAAGCTTTCTTT. Its translation is CAWSVQGNTEAFF.

This chain links TRBV7-9 with TRBJ2-5; D could derive from TRBD1 or TRBD2 (6 bases each). This CDR3 has 17 amino acids. CDR1 SEHNR and CDR2 FQNEAQ come from the germline V gene (reference sequence). The ends were cut back, 4 bases at V and 4 bases at J, with 22 bases in the middle. The CDR3 nucleotides read TGTGCCAGCAGCTCTCCGCGGGACACCGACGCGGGAGAGACCCAGTACTTC. Amino acids: CASSSPRDTDAGETQYF. The variable domain in full, with the rest retrieved from reference TRBV7-9 and TRBJ2-5, is DTGVSQNPRHKITKRGQNVTFRCDPISEHNRLYWYRQTLGQGPEFLTYFQNEAQLEKSRLLSDRFSAERPKGSFSTLEIQRTEQGDSAMYLCASSSPRDTDAGETQYFGPGTRLLVL.

This chain uses TRBV2 with TRBJ2-5; a weak D match, TRBD1 (6 bases). This CDR3 is 15 amino acids long. CDR1 and CDR2 (germline): SNHLY, FYNNEI. With 5 bases removed from V and 1 base from J, the gap between germline ends came to 14 bases. The CDR3 nucleotides are TGTGCCAGCAGTTCTCTGGGCAGGGGCCAAGAGACCCAGTACTTC. This translates into CASSSLGRGQETQYF.

The rearrangement uses TRBV9 and TRBJ2-3; D could derive from TRBD1 or TRBD2 (5 bases each). Per germline, CDR1 SGDLS and CDR2 YYNGEE. The V gene lost 3 bases and the J gene lost 6 bases, with 14 bases spanning the gap. The CDR3 contains 14 residues. In DNA, the CDR3 is TGTGCCAGCAGCGGAGGGATAGCAGGGGATACGCAGTATTTT. It is translated as CASSGGIAGDTQYF.

V gene TRBV21-1 combines with J gene TRBJ2-7. TRBV21-1 is described as a pseudogene. The CDR3 runs 18 residues. The CDR3 DNA reads TGTGCCAGCAGCAAAGCGGAAGAATGCTTACCCTTCTCCTACGAGCAGTACGTC. Translation: CASSKAEECLPFSYEQYV.

This rearrangement joins TRBV10-1 to TRBJ2-7; D is possibly TRBD1 (6 bases). Trimming pared 4 bases from V and 1 base from J, leaving 26 bases between. Germline V gene data show CDR1 as WNHNN and CDR2 as SYGVQD (reference sequence). This CDR3 has 19 amino acids. CDR3: CASSGKCAGTSSLSYEQYV. CDR3 in DNA: TGCGCCAGCAGTGGAAAATGTGCAGGGACATCATCCTTATCCTACGAGCAGTACGTC.

The chain joins TRBV6-6 to TRBJ1-1, with 8 bases lining up with TRBD1. From germline, CDR1 is MNHNY and CDR2 SVGAGI (reference sequence). The trim removed 7 bases at V and 3 bases at J, leaving 13 bases unmatched. The CDR3 loop spans 16 amino acids. DNA of the CDR3: TGTGCCAGCAATACTCGGACAGGGACGGCGTACACTGAAGCTTTCTTT. As protein: CASNTRTGTAYTEAFF.

The V and J genes are TRBV27 and TRBJ1-6; D remains unclear. CDR3 length: 13 amino acids. CDR1 is MNHEY and CDR2 is SMNVEV in the germline V gene (reference sequence). Trimming removed 7 bases at V and 6 bases at J, with 10 bases between. CDR3 DNA: TGTGCCAGCACATGGGGTAGTAATTCACCCCTCCACTTT. Translating it yields CASTWGSNSPLHF.

As for this clone: Sequence at one end of the junction differs from germline and may be a read error. The V call is TRBV5-1, the J call TRBJ1-4; weak D call: TRBD1 (5 bases). The CDR3 is 14 residues long. Germline V gene lookup returns CDR1 SGHRS and CDR2 YFSETQ. CDR3 protein: CASSIDRTYEKLFF. The CDR3 DNA follows: TGCGCCAGCAGCATCGACAGAACTTATGAAAAACTGTTTTTT.

V gene TRBV19 combines with J gene TRBJ1-5; D is uncertain. V was trimmed by 6 bases and J by 4 bases, leaving 16 bases between them. CDR3 size: 15 residues. Germline assignment: CDR1 LNHDA and CDR2 SQIVND (reference sequence). Written as DNA, the CDR3 is TGTGCCAGTAGCATTAACGGGCCCACAAATCAGCCCCAGCATTTT. Its protein product is CASSINGPTNQPQHF.

The chain links TRBV29-1 to TRBJ2-1; 9 bases match TRBD2. The junction had 2 bases not matched to a gene; V was cut back by 4 bases and J by 4 bases. CDR3 length equals 13 residues. The V gene's germline CDR1 is SQVTM and CDR2 ANQGSEA. CDR3 in DNA: TGCAGCGTTGTTACTAGCGGGTACAATGAGCAGTTCTTC. As protein: CSVVTSGYNEQFF.

DNA of the CDR3: TGTGCCAGCAGTGATAGATCGGGAGGGGGTCCGCGCTATGGCTACACCTTC. Encoded protein: CASSDRSGGGPRYGYTF. The rearrangement uses TRBV2 and TRBJ1-2, with TRBD1 as a possible D gene (6 bases). The germline V gene encodes CDR1 SNHLY and CDR2 FYNNEI. V dropped 3 bases and J dropped 4 bases, with 21 bases sitting between them. The CDR3 spans 17 residues.

V and J are TRBV28 and TRBJ1-5, with D unresolved. Germline CDR1 reads MDHEN; CDR2 reads SYDVKM. V lost 2 bases, J lost 4 bases, and 6 bases lay in between. The CDR3 is 13 residues long. The CDR3 coding sequence is TGTGCCAGCAGTTTACAGTTTAATCAGCCCCAGCATTTT. Encoded protein: CASSLQFNQPQHF.

The CDR3 reads CASSLFVGRPEAFF. Here the CDR3 DNA reads TGTGCCAGCAGCTTGTTTGTTGGCAGGCCTGAAGCTTTCTTT. The chain has TRBV5-5 and TRBJ1-1; D is ambiguous. The CDR3 consists of 14 residues. Germline lookup yields CDR1 SGHKS and CDR2 YYEKEE (reference sequence). Trimming pared 1 base from V and 6 bases from J, leaving 13 bases between. The whole variable domain, remainder taken from reference TRBV5-5 and TRBJ1-1, is DAGVTQSPTHLIKTRGQQVTLRCSPISGHKSVSWYQQVLGQGPQFIFQYYEKEERGRGNFPDRFSARQFPNYSSELNVNALLLGDSALYLCASSLFVGRPEAFFGQGTRLTVV.

The V gene is TRBV9, the J gene TRBJ1-2; D unresolved. V was shortened by 4 bases and J by 3 bases, with 13 bases between the two germline ends. The CDR3 extends over 14 amino acids. Germline V gene lookup returns CDR1 SGDLS and CDR2 YYNGEE. The CDR3 protein is CASSPGRTYYGYTF. The CDR3 coding sequence is TGTGCCAGCAGCCCAGGACGGACCTACTATGGCTACACCTTC.